This TCR beta chain was captured by sequencing in a study of cytomegalovirus exposure and HLA in healthy donors. The CDR3 runs 15 residues. From germline, CDR1 is MNHEY and CDR2 SMNVEV (reference sequence). Trimming shortened V by 4 bases and J by 5 bases, and 18 bases separated the two germline ends. Primers included in the PCR were 60 Vbeta and 13 Jbeta primers. Clones were read by immunoSEQ multiplex PCR, and TCRdb kept only the in-frame ones, dropping some. This table holds roughly 140,000 clones, roughly 75% found once. General study results and limits: The authors judged a highly shared variant cluster likely a sequencing artifact. CMV antigen specificity of a few CMV-associated chains was confirmed in vitro.

To note about this clone: Antigen specificity is unknown.

The V gene is TRBV27, the J gene TRBJ2-7, with TRBD2 as a possible D gene (6 bases). This TCR came from a female donor in good health and CMV-seronegative. Sequencing was done on a sample of PBMCs. Written as DNA, the CDR3 is TGTGCCAGCAGTTCTCTCCCCGGGAGATATGACGAGCAGTACTTC. This sequence encodes CASSSLPGRYDEQYF.